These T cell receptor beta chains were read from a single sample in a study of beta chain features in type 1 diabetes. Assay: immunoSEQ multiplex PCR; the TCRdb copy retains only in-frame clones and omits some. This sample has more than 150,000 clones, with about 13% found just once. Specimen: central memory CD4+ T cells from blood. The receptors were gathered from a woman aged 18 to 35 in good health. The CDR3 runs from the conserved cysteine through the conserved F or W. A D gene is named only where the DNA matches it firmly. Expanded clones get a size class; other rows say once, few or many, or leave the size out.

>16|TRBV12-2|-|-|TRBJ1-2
TGTGCAAGTCGCTCCCGAGCCTCGACACCTTGCTATGGCTACACCTTC
CASRSRASTPCYGYTF
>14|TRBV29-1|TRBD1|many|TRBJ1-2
TGCAGCGTTGACCGGGGACAGGGGAACTATGGCTACACCTTC
CSVDRGQGNYGYTF
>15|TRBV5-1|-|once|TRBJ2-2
TGCGCCAGCAGCGTCAACCTTGGCGGGACCGGGGAGCTGTTTTTT
CASSVNLGGTGELFF
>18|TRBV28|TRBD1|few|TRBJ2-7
TGTGCCAGCAGTCCCGGGGCCGGGACAGGGGGCTTTGGTTACGAGCAGTACTTC
CASSPGAGTGGFGYEQYF
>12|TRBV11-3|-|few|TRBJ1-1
TGTGCCAGCAGCGCGTTATTCACTGAAGCTTTCTTT
CASSALFTEAFF
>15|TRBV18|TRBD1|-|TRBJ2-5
TGTGCCAGCTCTTATCTTGGACAGGGGATGGAGACCCAGTACTTC
CASSYLGQGMETQYF
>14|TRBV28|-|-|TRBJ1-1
TGTGCCAGCAGTTTAAGACAGCTGAACACTGAAGCTTTCTTT
CASSLRQLNTEAFF
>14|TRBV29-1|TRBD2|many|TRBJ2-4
TGCAGCGTTGAAGCGGGAGGGTCCAAAAACATTCAGTACTTC
CSVEAGGSKNIQYF
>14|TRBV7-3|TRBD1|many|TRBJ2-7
TGTGCCAGCAGCCTCGCGGACAGGTACAGCGAGCAGTACTTC
CASSLADRYSEQYF
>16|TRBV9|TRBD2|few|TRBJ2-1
TGTGCCAGCAGCCCCCGGGCTAGCGGGAGTTACAATGAGCAGTTCTTC
CASSPRASGSYNEQFF
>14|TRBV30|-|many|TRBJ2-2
TGTGCCTGGAGTGTGCTGGTAGGGGACGGGGAGCTGTTTTTT
CAWSVLVGDGELFF
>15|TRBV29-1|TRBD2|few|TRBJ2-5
TGCAGCGTTGCGTGGACTAGCGGGAGGGAAGAGACCCAGTACTTC
CSVAWTSGREETQYF
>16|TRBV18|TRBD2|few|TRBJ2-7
TGTGCCAGCTCACCACTCCGGACTAGCGGGAGGGACGAGCAGTACTTC
CASSPLRTSGRDEQYF
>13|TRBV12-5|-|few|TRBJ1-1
TGTGCTAGTGGCTCGGGAGCGAACACTGAAGCTTTCTTT
CASGSGANTEAFF
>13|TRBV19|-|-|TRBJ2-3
TGTGCCAGTAGTATGGTTCGAGCAGATACGCAGTATTTT
CASSMVRADTQYF
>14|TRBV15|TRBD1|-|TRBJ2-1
TGTGCCACCTGGGGACAGGAGCTTCACAATGAGCAGTTCTTC
CATWGQELHNEQFF
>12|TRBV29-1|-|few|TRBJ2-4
-
CSVGTGSHARDF
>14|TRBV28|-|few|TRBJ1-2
TGTGCCAGCAGTTTATCGGGAGGGCGGGGAGGCTACACCTTC
CASSLSGGRGGYTF
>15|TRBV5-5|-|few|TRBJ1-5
TGTGCCAGCAGCTTAGAGTTTTATAGCAATCAGCCCCAGCATTTT
CASSLEFYSNQPQHF
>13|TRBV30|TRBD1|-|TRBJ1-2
TGTGCCGGACAGGCAGGGGGCCACTATGGCTACACCTTC
CAGQAGGHYGYTF
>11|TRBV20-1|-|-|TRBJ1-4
TGCAGTGCTCCGAGCGGAGAAAAACTGTTTTTT
CSAPSGEKLFF
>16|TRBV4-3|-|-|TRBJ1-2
TGCGCCAGCAGCCAAGAATGGGGCACTCGCTCTTTCGGCTACACCTTC
CASSQEWGTRSFGYTF
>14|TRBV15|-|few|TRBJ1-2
TGTGCCACCAGCAGAGATCCAGATTCCTATGGCTACACCTTC
CATSRDPDSYGYTF
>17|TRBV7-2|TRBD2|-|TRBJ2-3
TGTGCCAGCAGCTCGGCCGGGACTAGCGGCTTATTCGATACGCAGTATTTT
CASSSAGTSGLFDTQYF
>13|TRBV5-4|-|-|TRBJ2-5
TGTGCCAGCAGCTTGGCCAACGGTGAGACCCAGTACTTC
CASSLANGETQYF
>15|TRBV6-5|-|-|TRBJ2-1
TGTGCCAGCAGTACCTCAGTTTGGTCCTACAATGAGCAGTTCTTC
CASSTSVWSYNEQFF
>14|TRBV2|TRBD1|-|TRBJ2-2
TGTGCCAGCAGTAAACAGGGGGGCACCGGGGAGCTGTTTTTT
CASSKQGGTGELFF
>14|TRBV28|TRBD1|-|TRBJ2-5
TGTGCCAGCAGTTTATTAGGGGGCCGGGAGACCCAGTACTTC
CASSLLGGRETQYF
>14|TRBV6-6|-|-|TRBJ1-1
TGTGCCAGCAGTTCCTGGACAGTCAACACTGAAGCTTTCTTT
CASSSWTVNTEAFF
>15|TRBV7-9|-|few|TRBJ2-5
TGTGCCAGCAGCTCGGGGACACACATCCAAGAGACCCAGTACTTC
CASSSGTHIQETQYF
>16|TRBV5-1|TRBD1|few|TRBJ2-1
TGCGCCAGCAGCCTGGGGGGACAGGGAAAGAGAGATGAGCAGTTCTTC
CASSLGGQGKRDEQFF
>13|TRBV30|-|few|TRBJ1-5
TGTGCCTGGTCCAGCGGGGGCAATCAGCCCCAGCATTTT
CAWSSGGNQPQHF
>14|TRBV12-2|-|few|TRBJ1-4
TGTGCAAGTCGCACGGACAGGGGAAATGAAAAACTGTTTTTT
CASRTDRGNEKLFF
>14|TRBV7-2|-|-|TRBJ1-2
TGTGCCAGCAGCTTCGGGGGTTCAGAATATGGCTACACCTTC
CASSFGGSEYGYTF
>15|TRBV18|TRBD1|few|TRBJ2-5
TGTGCCAGCTCAAAATCACGGGGACAGGGCGAGACCCAGTACTTC
CASSKSRGQGETQYF
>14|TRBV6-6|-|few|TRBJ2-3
TGTGCCAGCAGGCGGGGCGCTAGCACAGATACGCAGTATTTT
CASRRGASTDTQYF
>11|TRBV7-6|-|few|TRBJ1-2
TGTGCCAGCACCAACTCGTTTGGCTACACCTTC
CASTNSFGYTF